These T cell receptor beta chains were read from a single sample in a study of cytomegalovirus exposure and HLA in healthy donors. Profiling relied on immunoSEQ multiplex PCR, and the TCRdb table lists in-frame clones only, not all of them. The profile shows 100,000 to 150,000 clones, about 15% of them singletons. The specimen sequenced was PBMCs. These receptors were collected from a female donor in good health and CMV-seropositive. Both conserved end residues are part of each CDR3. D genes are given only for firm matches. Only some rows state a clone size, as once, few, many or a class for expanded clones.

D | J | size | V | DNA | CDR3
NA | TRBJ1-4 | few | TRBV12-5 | TGTGCTAGTGGTCCAGGGGTTTCGACGGCTAATGAAAAACTGTTTTTT | CASGPGVSTANEKLFF
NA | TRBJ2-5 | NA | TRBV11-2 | TGTGCCAGCAGCTCATTCGGGTTGGAAGCCGAAGAGACCCAGTACTTC | CASSSFGLEAEETQYF
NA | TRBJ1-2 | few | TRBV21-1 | TGTGCCAGCAGCAAATGGACAGGTAACTATGGCTACACCTTC | CASSKWTGNYGYTF
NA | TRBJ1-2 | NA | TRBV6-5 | TGTGCCAGCACCCGAGGCGGAAAAGGGGTTTATGGCTACACCTTC | CASTRGGKGVYGYTF
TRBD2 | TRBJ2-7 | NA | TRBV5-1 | TGCGCCAGCAGCTTAATCGGCGGGGGGGGAGGGTACGACGAGCAGTACTTC | CASSLIGGGGGYDEQYF
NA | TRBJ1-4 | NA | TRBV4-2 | TGTGCCAGCAGCCAAGATGGCCGGGGGGGGGAGGACAGAAATGAAAAACTGTTTTTT | CASSQDGRGGEDRNEKLFF
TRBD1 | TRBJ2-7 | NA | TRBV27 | TGTGCCAGCAGTATAGGGACAGGGATCCTCTACGAGCAGTACTTC | CASSIGTGILYEQYF
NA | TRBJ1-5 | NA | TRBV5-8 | TGTGCCAGCAGCACATACACATACGGCAATCAGCCCCAGCATTTT | CASSTYTYGNQPQHF
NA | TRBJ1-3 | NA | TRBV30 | TGTGCCTGGACAGGGCCTGGAGGAAACACCATATATTTT | CAWTGPGGNTIYF
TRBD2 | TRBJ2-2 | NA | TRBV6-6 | TGTGCCAGCAGCCTCGTCCCGGGGGGAAGCTTCGGGGAGCTGTTTTTT | CASSLVPGGSFGELFF
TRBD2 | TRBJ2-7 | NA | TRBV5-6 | TGTGCCAGCAGCTTGGGGATAGCGGGCTCCTACGAGCAGTACTTC | CASSLGIAGSYEQYF
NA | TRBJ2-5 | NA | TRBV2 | TGTGCCAACCAATTAGGACTAACGACCGGGACCCAGTACTTC | CANQLGLTTGTQYF
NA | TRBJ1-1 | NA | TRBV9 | TGTGCCAGCAGCTCAGGTAACCCCGGGACACCCAGGGTAGCTTTCTTT | CASSSGNPGTPRVAFF
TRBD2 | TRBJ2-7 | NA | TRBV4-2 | TGTGCCAGCAGCCAAGATCGACTAGCGGCCGCCTACGAGCAGTACTTC | CASSQDRLAAAYEQYF
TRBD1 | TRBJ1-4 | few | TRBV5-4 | TGTGCCAGCTCTCGTGGGGGACAGGTTAATGAAAAACTGTTTTTT | CASSRGGQVNEKLFF
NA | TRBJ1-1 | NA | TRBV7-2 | TGTGCCAGCAGCTTAGGGGGACACCTGAACACTGAAGCTTTCTTT | CASSLGGHLNTEAFF
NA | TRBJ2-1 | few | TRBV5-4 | TGTGCCAGCAGCCCCCAGGGCGTGGGCTACAATGAGCAGTTCTTC | CASSPQGVGYNEQFF
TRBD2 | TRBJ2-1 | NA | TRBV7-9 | TGTGCCAGCAGCTTAGGTCGGACTAGCGTCAATGAGCAGTTCTTC | CASSLGRTSVNEQFF
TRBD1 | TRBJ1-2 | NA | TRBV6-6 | TGTGCCAGCAGTCGGACAGGGGGTAAAAACTATGGCTACACCTTC | CASSRTGGKNYGYTF
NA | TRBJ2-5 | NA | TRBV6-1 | TGTGCCAGCAGTGGGAGGGGCCGAGCAGCTGGGACCCAGTACTTC | CASSGRGRAAGTQYF
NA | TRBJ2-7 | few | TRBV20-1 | TGCAGTGTTTCCTCCTCCTACGAGCAGTACTTC | CSVSSSYEQYF
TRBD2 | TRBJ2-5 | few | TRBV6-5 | TGTGCCAGCAGTTACTCGAGTGGCGGGAGCCAAGAGACCCAGTACTTC | CASSYSSGGSQETQYF
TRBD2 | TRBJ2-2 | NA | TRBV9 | TGTGCCAGCAGCGTAGCGGGAGGGCCCGGGGAGCTGTTTTTT | CASSVAGGPGELFF
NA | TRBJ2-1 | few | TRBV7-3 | TGTGCCAGCAGCTTATCCTTTCAGCCGGGGTTGGATGAGCAGTTCTTC | CASSLSFQPGLDEQFF
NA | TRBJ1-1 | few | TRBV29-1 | TGCAGCGTTCCATCGCGCCGGGGGTATGGGACTGAAGCTTTCTTT | CSVPSRRGYGTEAFF
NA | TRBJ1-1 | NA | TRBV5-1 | TGCGCCAGCAGGACAGAAATGAACACTGAAGCTTTCTTT | CASRTEMNTEAFF
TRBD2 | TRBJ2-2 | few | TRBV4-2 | TGTGCCAGCAGCCAAGATGCAGCATGGCGGGAGGGCACCGGGGAGCTGTTTTTT | CASSQDAAWREGTGELFF